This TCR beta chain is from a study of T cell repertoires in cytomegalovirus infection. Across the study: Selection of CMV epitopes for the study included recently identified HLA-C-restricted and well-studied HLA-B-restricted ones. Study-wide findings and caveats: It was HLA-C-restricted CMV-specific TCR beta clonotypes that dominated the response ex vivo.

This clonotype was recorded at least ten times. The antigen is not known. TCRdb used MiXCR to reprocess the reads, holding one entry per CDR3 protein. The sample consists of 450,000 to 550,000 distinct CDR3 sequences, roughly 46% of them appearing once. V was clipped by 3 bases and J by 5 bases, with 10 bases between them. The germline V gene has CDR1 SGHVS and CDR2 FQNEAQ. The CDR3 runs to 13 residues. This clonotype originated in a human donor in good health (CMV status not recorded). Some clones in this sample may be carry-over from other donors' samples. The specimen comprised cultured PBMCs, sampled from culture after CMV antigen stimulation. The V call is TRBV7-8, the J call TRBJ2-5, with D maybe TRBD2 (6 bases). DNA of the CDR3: TGTGCCAGCAGCTTTTACGGGGGTGAGACCCAGTACTTC. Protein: CASSFYGGETQYF.